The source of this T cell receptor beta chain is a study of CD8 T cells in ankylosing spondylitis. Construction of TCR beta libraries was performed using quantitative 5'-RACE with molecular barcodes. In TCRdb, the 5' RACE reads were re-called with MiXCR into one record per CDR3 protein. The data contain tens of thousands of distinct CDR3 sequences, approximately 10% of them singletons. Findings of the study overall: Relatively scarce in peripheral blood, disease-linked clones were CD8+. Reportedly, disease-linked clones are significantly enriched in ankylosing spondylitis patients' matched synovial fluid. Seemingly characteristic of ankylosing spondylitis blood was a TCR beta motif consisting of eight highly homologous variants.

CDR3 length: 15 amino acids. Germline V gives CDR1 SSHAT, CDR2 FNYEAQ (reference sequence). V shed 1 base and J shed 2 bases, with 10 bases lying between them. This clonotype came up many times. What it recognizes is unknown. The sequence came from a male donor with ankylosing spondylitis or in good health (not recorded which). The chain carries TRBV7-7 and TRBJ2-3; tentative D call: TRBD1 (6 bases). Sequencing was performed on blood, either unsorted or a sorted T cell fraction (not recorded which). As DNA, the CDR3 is TGTGCCAGCAGCTTAGGCGGACAGCCCACAGATACGCAGTATTTT. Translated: CASSLGGQPTDTQYF.